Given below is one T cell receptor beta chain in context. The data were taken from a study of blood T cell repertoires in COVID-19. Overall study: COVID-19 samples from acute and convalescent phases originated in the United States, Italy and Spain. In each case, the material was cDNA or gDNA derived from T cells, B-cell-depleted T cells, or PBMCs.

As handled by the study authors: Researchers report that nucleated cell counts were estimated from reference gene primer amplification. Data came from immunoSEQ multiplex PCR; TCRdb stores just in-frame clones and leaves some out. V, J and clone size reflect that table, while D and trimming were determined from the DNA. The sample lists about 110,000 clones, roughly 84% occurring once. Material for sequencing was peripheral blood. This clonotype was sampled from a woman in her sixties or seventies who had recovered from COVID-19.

CDR3 coding DNA: TGTGCCAGCAGCGTGCTCGGGACAGGGGGGACCTACGAGCAGTACTTC. Translating it yields CASSVLGTGGTYEQYF. The chain has TRBV5-6 and TRBJ2-7; TRBD1 agrees at 11 bases. The V gene's germline CDR1 is SGHDT and CDR2 YYEEEE. V was pared by 4 bases and J by 2 bases, with 8 bases of the junction left unmatched. The CDR3 contains 16 residues. Supplemented by reference TRBV5-6 and TRBJ2-7, the full variable domain reads DAGVTQSPTHLIKTRGQQVTLRCSPKSGHDTVSWYQQALGQGPQFIFQYYEEEERQRGNFPDRFSGHQFPNYSSELNVNALLLGDSALYLCASSVLGTGGTYEQYFGPGTRLTVT.